A single sample gave rise to the 19 T cell receptor beta chains below, sequenced in a study of T-cell reconstitution after alpha-beta-depleted transplantation in children (TCRdb year 2016). In light of the paper, this sample's treatment or condition label describes: allogeneic hematopoietic cell transplantation with graft depleted of TCRalphabeta T cells and CD19 B cells. Library prep was done by PCR. The instrument was an Illumina HiSeq 2500. TCR library preparation used molecular barcoding, with unique molecular identifiers applied to normalize quantification of the TCRbeta repertoire. The raw public reads went through TCRdb reprocessing: fastp at Q25, MiXCR clone calling, in-frame beta chains kept. Identical CDR3 protein sequences are pooled into one entry, listed with their most common genes and DNA. In this sample the table shows hundreds of thousands of distinct CDR3 sequences, approximately 15% of which occur a single time. The ten largest account for roughly 5% of the sample.

The sequenced sample was PBMCs, mostly from graft donor cells, obtained 360 days after TCRalphabeta/CD19-depleted stem cell transplant. These receptors came from a male patient younger than 18 who had a stem cell transplant for acute lymphoblastic leukemia, so the T cells may come from the graft donor.

This clonotype was counted at least ten times. V usage is TRBV20-1 and J usage is TRBJ2-1; 7 nucleotides line up with TRBD2. This CDR3 contains 15 residues. CDR1 and CDR2 from the germline V gene are DFQATT and SNEGSKA (reference sequence). Losses at the gene ends were 6 bases for V and 5 bases for J; bases not matched to a gene: 13. In nucleotides, the CDR3 is TGCAGTGCCCCGCCCCGAGCGGGACGGAACAATGAGCAGTTCTTC. Its protein is CSAPPRAGRNNEQFF.

V usage is TRBV2 and J usage is TRBJ1-3, with D perhaps matching TRBD1 (5 bases). Trimming took 7 bases from V and 1 from J, leaving 23 bases between them. Germline V gene data show CDR1 as SNHLY and CDR2 as FYNNEI. The CDR3 has 18 amino acids. DNA for the CDR3: TGTGCCAGCAATGGGGTCCCCGCAGGGAGAGGATCTGGAAACACCATATATTTT. It codes for CASNGVPAGRGSGNTIYF.

The chain couples TRBV20-1 to TRBJ2-1; D remains unclear. Deletions cut 1 base from V and 3 bases from J, with 10 bases between. CDR3 length: 14 amino acids. Germline V CDR1 and CDR2: DFQATT, SNEGSKA (reference sequence). CDR3 in DNA: TGCAGTGCTAGAGCTCTGACGGTCTACAATGAGCAGTTCTTC. As protein: CSARALTVYNEQFF.

The rearrangement links TRBV5-1 to TRBJ2-2, with 10 bases matching TRBD1. The CDR3 spans 17 residues. Germline CDR1 is SGHRS and CDR2 is YFSETQ. The junction had 7 bases not matched to a gene; V was cut back by 1 base and J by 4 bases. CDR3 DNA: TGCGCCAGCAGCTTGCGACCGGGACAGGGGACCACCGGGGAGCTGTTTTTT. Protein sequence: CASSLRPGQGTTGELFF.

At least ten counts were recorded for this clonotype. The junction shows a germline mismatch at one end, possibly a read error. The chain has TRBV27 and TRBJ2-7; tentatively, D is TRBD2 (6 bases). Germline V lookup: CDR1 MNHEY, CDR2 SMNVEV (reference sequence). The CDR3 spans 11 residues. The CDR3 reads CASSFGGEQYF. The CDR3 DNA follows: TGCGCCAGCAGCTTCGGGGGCGAGCAGTACTTC.

This clonotype has at least ten counts. This chain links TRBV5-1 with TRBJ2-2; no clear D. V was clipped by 0 bases and J by 0 bases, with 9 bases between them. Germline CDR1 SGHRS, CDR2 YFSETQ. The CDR3 runs 16 residues. The CDR3 spells CASSLVLGANTGELFF. DNA for the CDR3: TGCGCCAGCAGCTTGGTTCTCGGAGCGAACACCGGGGAGCTGTTTTTT.

The rearrangement uses TRBV11-1 and TRBJ2-5, with 11 nucleotides matching TRBD2. Germline trimming cut 5 bases from V and 0 bases from J; bases unmatched to any gene: 11. The germline V gene encodes CDR1 SGHAT and CDR2 FQDESV (reference sequence). The CDR3 contains 18 residues. The CDR3 bases are TGTGCCAGCAGCCCGAAGAGGCCGGGACTAGCGGACCAAGAGACCCAGTACTTC. It encodes CASSPKRPGLADQETQYF.

V gene TRBV2 combines with J gene TRBJ2-1; D tentatively fits TRBD1 or TRBD2 (5 bases each). In germline, CDR1 is SNHLY, CDR2 FYNNEI. This CDR3 is 12 amino acids long. Trimming shortened V by 3 bases and J by 12 bases, and 12 bases separated the two germline ends. CDR3 amino acids: CASSDGGTTQFF. The CDR3 nucleotides are TGTGCCAGCAGTGATGGGGGTACGACGCAGTTCTTC.

The V call is TRBV30, the J call TRBJ2-1; D remains ambiguous. Looked up from germline, CDR1 is GTSNPN and CDR2 is SVGIG (reference sequence). Between the trimmed V and J ends, which lost 0 bases and 2 bases, there was a span of 5 bases. The CDR3 spans 13 residues. CDR3 coding DNA: TGTGCCTGGAGTGTTGGGGCCTACAATGAGCAGTTCTTC. This sequence encodes CAWSVGAYNEQFF.

This clonotype showed up just a few times. This chain joins TRBV7-6 and TRBJ2-2; perhaps TRBD2 as D (5 bases). The germline V gene encodes CDR1 SGHVS and CDR2 FNYEAQ. V dropped 1 base and J dropped 1 base, with 13 bases sitting between them. The CDR3 has 17 residues. This chain's CDR3 is CASSLVSILVNTGELFF. CDR3 DNA: TGTGCCAGCAGCTTAGTGTCCATACTAGTGAACACCGGGGAGCTGTTTTTT.

CDR3 DNA: TGCGCCAGCAGCCAAACCGGCGGTTATGTCCAAGAGACCCAGTACTTC. This translates into CASSQTGGYVQETQYF. The chain links TRBV4-1 to TRBJ2-5; D is unresolved. Germline CDR1 MGHRA, CDR2 YSYEKL. With 2 bases removed from V and 1 base from J, the gap between germline ends came to 14 bases. This CDR3 is built from 16 residues.

CDR3 nucleotides: TGTGCCAGCAGTCCCGGGGTATCAATCTTCACTGAAGCTTTCTTT. As protein: CASSPGVSIFTEAFF. The V gene is TRBV12-3 or TRBV12-4, the J gene TRBJ1-1; D unresolved. Trimming took off 5 bases at V and 4 bases at J, with 17 bases between the two ends. This CDR3 has 15 amino acids.

This clonotype occurred a few times. This chain joins TRBV20-1 and TRBJ2-2, with D possibly being TRBD1 or TRBD2 (7 bases each). The V and J ends lost 4 bases and 5 bases respectively, with 17 bases between them. CDR3 length: 15 amino acids. Germline V CDR1 and CDR2: DFQATT, SNEGSKA (reference sequence). In DNA form, the CDR3 reads TGCAGTGCTAAGCAGGGGGGGGCAATAACCGGGGAGCTGTTTTTT. This sequence encodes CSAKQGGAITGELFF.

Ten or more counts support this clonotype. This chain links TRBV5-1 with TRBJ1-2, with D perhaps matching TRBD1 (5 bases). The germline gives CDR1 SGHRS, CDR2 YFSETQ. Trimming cost V 3 bases and J 0 bases, with 6 bases left between them. The CDR3 extends over 13 amino acids. The CDR3 is CASSSTANYGYTF. Written as DNA, the CDR3 is TGCGCCAGCAGCTCGACAGCTAACTATGGCTACACCTTC.

J is TRBJ2-2 and V is TRBV19, with 9 positions matching TRBD1. Germline V lookup: CDR1 LNHDA, CDR2 SQIVND (reference sequence). The ends lost 3 bases at V and 7 bases at J; junction bases unmatched: 6. CDR3 length: 15 amino acids. The CDR3 spells CASSIGQGRVGELFF. In nucleotides, the CDR3 is TGTGCCAGTAGTATCGGACAGGGGAGGGTCGGGGAGCTGTTTTTT.

The chain couples TRBV5-1 to TRBJ2-6; tentatively, D is TRBD2 (5 bases). Between the trimmed V and J ends, which lost 0 bases and 1 base, there was a span of 11 bases. Germline V gives CDR1 SGHRS, CDR2 YFSETQ. The length of the CDR3 is 17 residues. CDR3 DNA: TGCGCCAGCAGCTTGGGAGCGTCGGGGTCTGGGGCCAACGTCCTGACTTTC. Translating it yields CASSLGASGSGANVLTF.

The chain uses TRBV9 and TRBJ2-1, with TRBD2 matching 7 bases. Losses at the gene ends were 5 bases for V and 7 bases for J; bases not matched to a gene: 9. The CDR3 runs to 14 residues. Germline loops: CDR1 SGDLS, CDR2 YYNGEE. The CDR3 nucleotides are TGTGCCAGCAGGGCCGGACTAGTAGGGAATGAGCAGTTCTTC. This gives the protein CASRAGLVGNEQFF.

This clonotype showed up just a few times. The rearrangement uses TRBV6-1 and TRBJ1-2; 7 bases line up with TRBD1. From germline, CDR1 is MNHNS and CDR2 SASEGT. After removal of 6 bases from V and 4 bases from J, the junction contained 5 bases not matched to a gene. The CDR3 has 13 residues. CDR3: CASSPDRPYGYTF. The CDR3 coding sequence is TGTGCCAGCAGCCCGGACAGGCCCTATGGCTACACCTTC.

The rearrangement uses TRBV20-1 and TRBJ1-1, with D unresolved. Germline V lookup: CDR1 DFQATT, CDR2 SNEGSKA (reference sequence). This CDR3 spans 14 amino acids. The ends were cut back, 1 base at V and 4 bases at J, with 13 bases in the middle. The CDR3 coding sequence is TGCAGTGCTAGAGCGGACCGACGCAGCACTGAAGCTTTCTTT. This translates into CSARADRRSTEAFF.